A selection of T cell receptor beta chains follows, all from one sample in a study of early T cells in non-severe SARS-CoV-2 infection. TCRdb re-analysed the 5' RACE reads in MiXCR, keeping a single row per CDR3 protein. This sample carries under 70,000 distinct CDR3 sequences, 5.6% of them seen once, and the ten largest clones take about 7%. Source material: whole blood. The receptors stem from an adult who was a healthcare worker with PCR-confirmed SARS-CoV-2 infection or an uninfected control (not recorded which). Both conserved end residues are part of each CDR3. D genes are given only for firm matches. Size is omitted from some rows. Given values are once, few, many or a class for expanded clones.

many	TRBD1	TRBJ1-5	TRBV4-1	CASSQGTGDQPQHF	TGCGCCAGCAGCCAAGGGACAGGGGATCAGCCCCAGCATTTT
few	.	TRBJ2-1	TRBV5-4	CASSLSGGGSYNEQFF	TGTGCCAGCAGCTTATCAGGGGGGGGATCCTACAATGAGCAGTTCTTC
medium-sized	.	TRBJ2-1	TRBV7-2	CASSPRVGGHEQFF	TGTGCCAGCAGCCCGCGCGTCGGGGGGCATGAGCAGTTCTTC
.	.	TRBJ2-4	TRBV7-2	CASSRPEGIKNIQYF	TGTGCCAGCAGCCGACCCGAGGGTATAAAAAACATTCAGTACTTC
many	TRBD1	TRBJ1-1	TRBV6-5	CASSYGGQGTTEAFF	TGTGCCAGCAGTTATGGGGGACAGGGGACCACTGAAGCTTTCTTT
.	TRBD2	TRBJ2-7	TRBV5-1	CASRGAGAHNRLEQYF	TGCGCCTCCAGGGGAGCGGGGGCCCATAATAGACTCGAGCAGTACTTC
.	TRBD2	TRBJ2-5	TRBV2	CASSEWGTSAQETQYF	TGTGCCAGCAGTGAATGGGGGACTAGCGCACAAGAGACCCAGTACTTC
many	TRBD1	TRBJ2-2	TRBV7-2	CASTRSGTGGTGELFF	TGTGCCAGCACCCGCTCCGGGACAGGGGGGACCGGGGAGCTGTTTTTT
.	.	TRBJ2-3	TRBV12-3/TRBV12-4	CASTQRDTQYF	TGTGCCAGCACACAGAGGGATACGCAGTATTTT
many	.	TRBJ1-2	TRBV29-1	CSVEGETYGYTF	TGCAGCGTTGAGGGGGAAACCTATGGCTACACCTTC
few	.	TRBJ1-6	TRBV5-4	CASSLGLNSPLHF	TGTGCCAGCAGCTTGGGGCTGAATTCACCCCTCCACTTT
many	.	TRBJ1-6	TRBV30	CAWTLDGAPSYNSPLHF	TGTGCCTGGACCCTGGATGGGGCACCCTCCTATAATTCACCCCTCCACTTT
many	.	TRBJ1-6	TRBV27	CASSLKSLIRDSYNSPLHF	TGTGCCAGCAGTTTGAAGTCTTTAATCCGGGACTCCTATAATTCACCCCTCCACTTT
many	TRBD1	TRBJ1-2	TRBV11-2	CASSPTGDGYTF	TGTGCCAGCAGCCCTACAGGGGATGGCTACACCTTC
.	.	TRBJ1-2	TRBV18	CASSPFAQGTNYGYTF	TGTGCCAGCTCACCATTCGCACAGGGAACTAACTATGGCTACACCTTC
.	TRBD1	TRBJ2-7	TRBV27	CASSKTGTVTYEQYF	TGTGCCAGCAGTAAGACCGGGACAGTGACCTACGAGCAGTACTTC
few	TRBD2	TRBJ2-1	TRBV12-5	CASGQLAGGFNEQFF	TGTGCTAGTGGCCAACTAGCGGGTGGTTTCAATGAGCAGTTCTTC
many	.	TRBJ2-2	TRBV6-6	CASRSGPGELFF	TGTGCCAGCAGATCGGGGCCCGGGGAGCTGTTTTTT
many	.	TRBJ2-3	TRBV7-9	CASSSTYTDTQYF	TGTGCCAGCAGCTCTACTTATACAGATACGCAGTATTTT
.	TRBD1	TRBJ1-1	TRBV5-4	CASSGQGLNTEAFF	TGTGCCAGCAGCGGACAGGGTTTAAACACTGAAGCTTTCTTT
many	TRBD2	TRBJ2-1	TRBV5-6	CASSTGLALTSYNEQFF	TGTGCCAGCAGCACCGGACTAGCGCTTACCTCCTACAATGAGCAGTTCTTC
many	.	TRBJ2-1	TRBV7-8	CATAAPLGRNEQFF	TGTGCGACAGCAGCCCCCCTGGGGAGAAATGAGCAGTTCTTC
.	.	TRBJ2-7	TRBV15	CATSPAGGEQYF	TGTGCCACCAGCCCGGCTGGGGGCGAGCAGTACTTC
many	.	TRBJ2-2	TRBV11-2	CASSLAGRNTGELFF	TGTGCCAGCAGCTTAGCAGGGAGGAACACCGGGGAGCTGTTTTTT
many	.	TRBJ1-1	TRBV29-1	CSAREYGRPVKNTEAFF	TGCAGCGCCCGGGAATATGGGAGGCCCGTTAAGAACACTGAAGCTTTCTTT
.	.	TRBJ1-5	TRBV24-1	CATSDLAENQPQHF	TGTGCCACCAGTGATTTGGCGGAGAATCAGCCCCAGCATTTT
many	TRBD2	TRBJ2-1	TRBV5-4	CASSRREGGEQFF	TGTGCCAGCAGCCGGCGGGAGGGCGGTGAGCAGTTCTTC
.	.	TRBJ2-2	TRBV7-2	CASSPYAGLAPGELFF	TGTGCCAGCAGCCCTTATGCCGGCCTGGCCCCCGGGGAGCTGTTTTTT
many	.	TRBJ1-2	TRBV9	CASRGWGTYGYTF	TGTGCCAGCAGAGGTTGGGGGACCTATGGCTACACCTTC
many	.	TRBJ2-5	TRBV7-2	CASSRDTKQETQYF	TGTGCCAGCAGCCGGGACACGAAACAAGAGACCCAGTACTTC
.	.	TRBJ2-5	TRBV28	CASSFPQETQYF	TGTGCCAGCAGTTTCCCACAAGAGACCCAGTACTTC
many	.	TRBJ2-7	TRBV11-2	CASSLDSGSYEQYF	TGTGCCAGCAGCTTAGACTCAGGATCCTACGAGCAGTACTTC
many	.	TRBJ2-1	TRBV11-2	CASSLGRSSYNEQFF	TGTGCCAGCAGCTTAGGCAGAAGCTCCTACAATGAGCAGTTCTTC
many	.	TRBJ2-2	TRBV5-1	CASSYHVGGTGELFF	TGCGCCAGCAGTTACCACGTAGGAGGGACCGGGGAGCTGTTTTTT
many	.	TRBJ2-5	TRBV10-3	CAISGLAETQYF	TGTGCCATCTCTGGTTTGGCGGAGACCCAGTACTTC
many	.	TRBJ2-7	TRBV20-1	CSARVLSGSGDEQYF	TGCAGTGCTAGAGTCCTGTCGGGGTCCGGGGACGAGCAGTACTTC
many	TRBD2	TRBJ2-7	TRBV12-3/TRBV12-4	CASKREGPREQYF	TGTGCCAGCAAGCGGGAGGGCCCTCGGGAGCAGTACTTC
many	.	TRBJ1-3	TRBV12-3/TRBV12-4	CASSLTASGNTIYF	TGTGCCAGCAGCCTAACAGCCTCTGGAAACACCATATATTTT
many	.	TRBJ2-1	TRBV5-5	CASSFTGRGPYNEQFF	TGTGCCAGCAGCTTTACGGGGCGGGGGCCTTACAATGAGCAGTTCTTC
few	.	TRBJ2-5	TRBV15	CATSRDGGKETQYF	TGTGCCACCAGCAGAGATGGGGGGAAAGAGACCCAGTACTTC
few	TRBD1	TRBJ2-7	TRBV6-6	CASSGTGIHEQYF	TGTGCCAGCTCCGGGACAGGGATCCACGAGCAGTACTTC
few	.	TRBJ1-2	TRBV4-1	CASSPGSTGGYGYTF	TGCGCCAGCAGCCCCGGGAGCACAGGAGGCTATGGCTACACCTTC
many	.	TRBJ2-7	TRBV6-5	CASFSSGTYEQYF	TGTGCCAGCTTTAGCTCGGGGACCTACGAGCAGTACTTC
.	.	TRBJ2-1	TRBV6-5	CASSYSGREQFF	TGTGCCAGCAGTTACTCGGGCCGGGAGCAGTTCTTC
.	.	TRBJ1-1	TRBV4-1	CASSQGTAGGEAFF	TGCGCCAGCAGCCAAGGGACGGCGGGCGGTGAAGCTTTCTTT
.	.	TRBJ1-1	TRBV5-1	CASSPTGQTNTEAFF	TGTGCCAGCAGCCCCACCGGACAGACGAACACTGAAGCTTTCTTT
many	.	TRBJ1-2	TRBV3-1	CASSQEARELYGYTF	TGTGCCAGCAGCCAAGAAGCAAGGGAACTCTATGGCTACACCTTC
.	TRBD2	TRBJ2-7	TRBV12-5	CASGLSPSGLKSYEQYF	TGTGCTAGTGGTTTGAGTCCTAGCGGGCTTAAATCCTACGAGCAGTACTTC
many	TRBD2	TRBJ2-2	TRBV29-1	CSASFSGRVSGELFF	TGCAGCGCTTCATTTAGCGGGAGAGTATCCGGGGAGCTGTTTTTT
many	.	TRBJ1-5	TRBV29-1	CSAPGPNQPQHF	TGCAGCGCCCCAGGTCCCAATCAGCCCCAGCATTTT
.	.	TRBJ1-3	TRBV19	CASSTDTGNTIYF	TGTGCCAGCTCGACAGATACAGGAAACACCATATATTTT
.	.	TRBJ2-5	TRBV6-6	CASSSPTGIQYF	TGTGCCAGCAGTTCGCCCACCGGGATCCAGTACTTC
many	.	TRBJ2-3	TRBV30	CAWSVSLRGRDTQYF	TGTGCCTGGAGTGTAAGTCTCCGGGGACGAGATACGCAGTATTTT
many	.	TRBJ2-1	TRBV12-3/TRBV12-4	CASTRGPVGLIEQFF	TGTGCCAGCACCCGGGGGCCTGTAGGTCTAATAGAGCAGTTCTTC
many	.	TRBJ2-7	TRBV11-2	CASSPQGGYEQYF	TGTGCCAGCAGCCCACAGGGGGGGTACGAGCAGTACTTC
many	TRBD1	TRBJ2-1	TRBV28	CASKGADSYNEQFF	TGTGCCAGCAAGGGGGCGGACTCCTACAATGAGCAGTTCTTC
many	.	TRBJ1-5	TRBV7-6	CASSSAFNQPQHF	TGTGCCAGCAGCTCCGCCTTCAATCAGCCCCAGCATTTT
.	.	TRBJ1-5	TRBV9	CASSSGPEGQPQHF	TGTGCCAGCAGCTCGGGGCCAGAGGGGCAGCCCCAGCATTTT
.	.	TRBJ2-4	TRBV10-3	CAISNGTLAKNIQYF	TGTGCCATCAGTAACGGGACATTAGCCAAAAACATTCAGTACTTC
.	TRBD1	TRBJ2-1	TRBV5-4	CASSGQGKEGSYNEQFF	TGTGCCAGCAGTGGACAGGGGAAGGAAGGCTCCTACAATGAGCAGTTCTTC